This TCR beta chain was recorded in a study of cytomegalovirus exposure and HLA in healthy donors. V lost 5 bases and J lost 1; bases outside the gene matches: 9. CDR1 MDHEN and CDR2 SYDVKM come from the germline V gene. The CDR3 is 17 amino acids. Turning to this clone: Antigen unknown.

The data were produced by immunoSEQ multiplex PCR, yet TCRdb's version contains in-frame clones alone and is incomplete. The sample shows over 200,000 clones, around 88% of them seen only once. Separate from the roughly 670-subject first cohort, the roughly 120-subject validation cohort was the one that the donors belonged to. General study results and limits: TCR beta chains numbering some 150 were designated cytomegalovirus-associated.

V usage is TRBV28 and J usage is TRBJ2-4, with 9 bases aligning to TRBD1. Material: PBMCs. The origin of this receptor is a woman aged 18-29 years in good health and CMV-seronegative. The CDR3 reads CASSALGDRVAKNIQYF. The DNA for the CDR3 is TGTGCCAGCAGTGCCCTGGGGGACAGGGTTGCCAAAAACATTCAGTACTTC. Variable domain in full (rest from reference TRBV28 and TRBJ2-4): DVKVTQSSRYLVKRTGEKVFLECVQDMDHENMFWYRQDPGLGLRLIYFSYDVKMKEKGDIPEGYSVSREKKERFSLILESASTNQTSMYLCASSALGDRVAKNIQYFGAGTRLSVL.